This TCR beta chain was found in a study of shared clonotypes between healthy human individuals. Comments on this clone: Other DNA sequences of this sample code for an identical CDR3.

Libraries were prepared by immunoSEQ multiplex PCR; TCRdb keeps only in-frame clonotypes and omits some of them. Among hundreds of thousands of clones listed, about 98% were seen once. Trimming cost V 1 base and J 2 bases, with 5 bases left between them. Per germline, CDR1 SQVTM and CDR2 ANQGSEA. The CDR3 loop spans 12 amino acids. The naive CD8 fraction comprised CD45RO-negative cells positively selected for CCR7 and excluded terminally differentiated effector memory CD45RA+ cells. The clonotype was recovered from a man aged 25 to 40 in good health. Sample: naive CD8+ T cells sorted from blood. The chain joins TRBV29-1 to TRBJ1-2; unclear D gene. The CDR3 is CSVEVRNYGYTF. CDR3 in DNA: TGCAGCGTTGAAGTTCGAAACTATGGCTACACCTTC.